A selection of T cell receptor beta chains follows, all from one sample in a study of T cells after somatic rescue of genetic block. Some clones are missing from TCRdb's copy, which holds only in-frame ones; the method was immunoSEQ multiplex PCR. In the table there are tens of thousands of clones, just over 90% of which are singletons. Sequenced material: peripheral blood mononuclear cells (PBMCs). These receptors were obtained from a young man. The CDR3 runs from the conserved cysteine through the conserved F or W. A D gene is named only where the DNA matches it firmly.

v_call	d_call	cdr3_length	j_call	cdr3_aa	cdr3_nt
TRBV5-1	TRBD1	14	TRBJ2-7	CASSWTRGPYEQYF	TGCGCCAGCAGCTGGACAAGGGGGCCCTACGAGCAGTACTTC
TRBV11-3	.	12	TRBJ2-2	CASSSPTGELFF	TGTGCCAGCAGCTCCCCCACCGGGGAGCTGTTTTTT
TRBV5-6	TRBD2	14	TRBJ2-5	CASTPRTSGETQYF	TGTGCCAGCACTCCCCGGACTAGCGGAGAGACCCAGTACTTC
TRBV7-9	.	13	TRBJ1-2	CASSQTGFYGYTF	TGTGCCAGCAGCCAGACTGGATTCTATGGCTACACCTTC
TRBV7-2	TRBD1	14	TRBJ2-7	CASSPPAGGYEQYF	TGTGCCAGCAGCCCCCCTGCAGGGGGCTACGAGCAGTACTTC
TRBV27	.	14	TRBJ2-5	CASSFAGGQETQYF	TGTGCCAGCAGTTTTGCCGGCGGTCAAGAGACCCAGTACTTC
TRBV6-5	.	14	TRBJ1-1	CASSSQGGRTEAFF	TGTGCCAGCAGTTCCCAAGGGGGTAGGACTGAAGCTTTCTTT
TRBV13	.	17	TRBJ2-2	CASSPSDQTWNTGELFF	TGTGCCAGCAGCCCCTCGGATCAAACTTGGAACACCGGGGAGCTGTTTTTT
TRBV7-9	.	14	TRBJ1-1	CASSHHLGTPEAFF	TGTGCCAGCAGCCACCATCTGGGGACCCCTGAAGCTTTCTTT
TRBV18	.	13	TRBJ1-2	CASRAGEDYGYTF	TGTGCCAGTCGAGCAGGGGAGGACTATGGCTACACCTTC
TRBV5-4	TRBD2	15	TRBJ2-1	CASTIGLAAANEQFF	TGTGCCAGCACCATAGGACTAGCGGCCGCCAATGAGCAGTTCTTC
TRBV30	.	14	TRBJ1-3	CAWIQEISGNTIYF	TGTGCCTGGATCCAGGAGATCTCTGGAAACACCATATATTTT
TRBV19	.	15	TRBJ2-1	CASSIRLAPRNEQFF	TGTGCCAGTAGTATTCGTCTAGCCCCAAGGAATGAGCAGTTCTTC
TRBV10-3	TRBD1	13	TRBJ1-1	CAIGAGGFTEAFF	TGTGCCATCGGGGCAGGGGGCTTTACTGAAGCTTTCTTT
TRBV7-2	.	13	TRBJ1-1	CASSPYMNTEAFF	TGTGCCAGCAGCCCCTACATGAACACTGAAGCTTTCTTT
TRBV5-4	TRBD2	17	TRBJ2-3	CASSLAGSGRASDTQYF	TGTGCCAGCAGCTTGGCCGGGAGCGGGAGGGCCTCAGATACGCAGTATTTT
TRBV10-3	.	11	TRBJ2-7	CAISETYEQYF	TGTGCCATCAGTGAGACCTACGAGCAGTACTTC